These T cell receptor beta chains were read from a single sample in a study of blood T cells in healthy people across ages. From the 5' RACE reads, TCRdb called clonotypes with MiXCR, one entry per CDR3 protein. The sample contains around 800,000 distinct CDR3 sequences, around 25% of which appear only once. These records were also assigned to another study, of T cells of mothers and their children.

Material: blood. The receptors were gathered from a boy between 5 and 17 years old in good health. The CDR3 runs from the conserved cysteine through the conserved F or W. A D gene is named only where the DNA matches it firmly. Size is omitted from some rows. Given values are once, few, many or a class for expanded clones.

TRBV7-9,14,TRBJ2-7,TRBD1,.,TGTGCCAGCAGCAGACAGGGGCGAACCTACGAGCAGTACTTC,CASSRQGRTYEQYF
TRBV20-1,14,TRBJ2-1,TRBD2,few,TGCAGTGCTAGATTCACTAGCGGGGGGAATGAGCAGTTCTTC,CSARFTSGGNEQFF
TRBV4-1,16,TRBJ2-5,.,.,TGCGCCAGCAGCCAAGAAGGGGCGTATTACCAAGAGACCCAGTACTTC,CASSQEGAYYQETQYF
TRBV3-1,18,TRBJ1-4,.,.,TGTGCCAGCAGCCGCGGCGGGGGACTTTACTTTAAACCTGAAAAACTGTTTTTT,CASSRGGGLYFKPEKLFF
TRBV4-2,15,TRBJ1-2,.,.,TGTGCCAGCAGCCAAGAGGGCCGCACTTCCCATGGCTACACCTTC,CASSQEGRTSHGYTF
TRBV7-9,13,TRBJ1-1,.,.,TGTGCCAGCAGCGAGATGACGGCGTATGAAGCTTTCTTT,CASSEMTAYEAFF
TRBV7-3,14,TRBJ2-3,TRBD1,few,TGTGCCAGCAGCCCGACAGGGGGTGCAGATACGCAGTATTTT,CASSPTGGADTQYF
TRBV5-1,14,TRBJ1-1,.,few,TGCGCCAGCAGCCCGGCAGGCCCGAACACTGAAGCTTTCTTT,CASSPAGPNTEAFF
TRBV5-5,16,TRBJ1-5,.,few,TGTGCCAGCACCCTTGGCCTAGTCCCTAGCAATCAGCCCCAGCATTTT,CASTLGLVPSNQPQHF
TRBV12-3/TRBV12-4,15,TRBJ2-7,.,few,TGTGCCAGCAGTTTACGACGTACGGGGAGTTACGAGCAGTACTTC,CASSLRRTGSYEQYF
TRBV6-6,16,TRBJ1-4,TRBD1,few,TGTGCCAGCAGTTCCTCCCCCGGGACAGGGAGGGAAAAACTGTTTTTT,CASSSSPGTGREKLFF
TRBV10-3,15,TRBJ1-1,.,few,TGTGCCATCAGTGCCGGACAAGGCCCAGGGACTGAAGCTTTCTTT,CAISAGQGPGTEAFF
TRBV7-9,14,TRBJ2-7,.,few,TGTGCCAGCAGCCCCCAGCAGGGCCACAACGAGCAGTACTTC,CASSPQQGHNEQYF
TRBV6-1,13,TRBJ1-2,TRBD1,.,TGTGCCAGCCGGACAGGGGTTAACTATGGCTACACCTTC,CASRTGVNYGYTF
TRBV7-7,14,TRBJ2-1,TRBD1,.,TGTGCTAGCAGCCGGGACAGTACATACAATGAGCAGTTCTTC,CASSRDSTYNEQFF
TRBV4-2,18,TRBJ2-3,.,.,TGTGCCAGCAGCCAAGATTCGGAAGGGAAGGGGGGCACAGATACGCAGTATTTT,CASSQDSEGKGGTDTQYF
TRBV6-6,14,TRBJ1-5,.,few,TGTGCCAGCAGTTACGGGGCCCGAAATCAGCCCCAGCATTTT,CASSYGARNQPQHF
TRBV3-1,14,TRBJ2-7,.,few,TGTGCCAGCAGCCACCTGGACAGACCCTACGAGCAGTACTTC,CASSHLDRPYEQYF
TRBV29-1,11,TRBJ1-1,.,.,TGCAGCGCCCACAGGAACACTGAAGCTTTCTTT,CSAHRNTEAFF
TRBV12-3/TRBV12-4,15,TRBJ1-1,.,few,TGTGCCAGCAGTTCCGCCAAATGGGTAGGCACTGAAGCTTTCTTT,CASSSAKWVGTEAFF
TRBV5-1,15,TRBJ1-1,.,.,TGCGCCAGCAGCTCGGATGCCGGCGGTAACACTGAAGCTTTCTTT,CASSSDAGGNTEAFF
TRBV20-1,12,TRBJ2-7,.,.,TGCAGTGCTAGGTTTAGAAACTACGAGCAGTACTTC,CSARFRNYEQYF
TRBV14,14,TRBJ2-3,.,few,TGTGCCAGCAGCCAAGCAGGGGCCGGGGATACGCAGTATTTT,CASSQAGAGDTQYF
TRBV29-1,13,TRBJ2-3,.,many,TGCAGCGTGGTGAGAGGGGGGACAGATACGCAGTATTTT,CSVVRGGTDTQYF
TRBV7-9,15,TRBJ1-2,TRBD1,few,TGTGCCAGCAGCTTATCGGGACAGGGGTCTGTTGGCTACACCTTC,CASSLSGQGSVGYTF
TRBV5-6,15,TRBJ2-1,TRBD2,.,TGTGCCAGCAGCCCGAGGACTAGCGGGGGACTGGGGCAGTTCTTC,CASSPRTSGGLGQFF
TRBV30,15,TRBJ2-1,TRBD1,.,TGTGCCTGGAGTGCCGGGACAGGGGTTTGGTATGAGCAGTTCTTC,CAWSAGTGVWYEQFF
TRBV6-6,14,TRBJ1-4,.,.,TGTGCCAGCAGTTACAGGGCGGAGAATGAAAAACTGTTTTTT,CASSYRAENEKLFF
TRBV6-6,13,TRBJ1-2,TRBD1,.,TGTGCCAGCTATCGGGGACAGGTTAATGGCTACACCTTC,CASYRGQVNGYTF
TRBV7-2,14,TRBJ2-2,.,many,TGTGCCAGCAGCCCCGACGGAAACACCGGGGAGCTGTTTTTT,CASSPDGNTGELFF
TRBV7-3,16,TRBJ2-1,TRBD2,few,TGTGCCAGCAGCACGGGACTAGCGGGGGGCTACAATGAGCAGTTCTTC,CASSTGLAGGYNEQFF
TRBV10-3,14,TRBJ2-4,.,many,TGTGCCATCAGTGTGGGAGTAGCCAAAAACATTCAGTACTTC,CAISVGVAKNIQYF
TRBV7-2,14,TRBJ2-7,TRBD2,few,TGTGCCAGCAGCTACACTAGCGGGGGGTACGAGCAGTACTTC,CASSYTSGGYEQYF
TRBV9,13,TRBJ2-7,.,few,TGTGCCAGCAGCCCGCGTCGGGGCTACGAGCAGTACTTC,CASSPRRGYEQYF
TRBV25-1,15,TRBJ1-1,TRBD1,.,TGTGCCAGCAGTGGAACAGGGGCCTTGAACACTGAAGCTTTCTTT,CASSGTGALNTEAFF
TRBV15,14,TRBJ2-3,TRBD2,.,TGTGCCACCCTCGATGGGCGGGGGACAGATACGCAGTATTTT,CATLDGRGTDTQYF
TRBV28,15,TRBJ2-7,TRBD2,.,TGTGCCAGCAGTTTAAGGCTGAGCGGGGGGTACGAGCAGTACTTC,CASSLRLSGGYEQYF
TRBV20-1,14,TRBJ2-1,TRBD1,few,TGCAGTGCTGCTGTCCCGGGACAGGGGAATGAGCAGTTCTTC,CSAAVPGQGNEQFF